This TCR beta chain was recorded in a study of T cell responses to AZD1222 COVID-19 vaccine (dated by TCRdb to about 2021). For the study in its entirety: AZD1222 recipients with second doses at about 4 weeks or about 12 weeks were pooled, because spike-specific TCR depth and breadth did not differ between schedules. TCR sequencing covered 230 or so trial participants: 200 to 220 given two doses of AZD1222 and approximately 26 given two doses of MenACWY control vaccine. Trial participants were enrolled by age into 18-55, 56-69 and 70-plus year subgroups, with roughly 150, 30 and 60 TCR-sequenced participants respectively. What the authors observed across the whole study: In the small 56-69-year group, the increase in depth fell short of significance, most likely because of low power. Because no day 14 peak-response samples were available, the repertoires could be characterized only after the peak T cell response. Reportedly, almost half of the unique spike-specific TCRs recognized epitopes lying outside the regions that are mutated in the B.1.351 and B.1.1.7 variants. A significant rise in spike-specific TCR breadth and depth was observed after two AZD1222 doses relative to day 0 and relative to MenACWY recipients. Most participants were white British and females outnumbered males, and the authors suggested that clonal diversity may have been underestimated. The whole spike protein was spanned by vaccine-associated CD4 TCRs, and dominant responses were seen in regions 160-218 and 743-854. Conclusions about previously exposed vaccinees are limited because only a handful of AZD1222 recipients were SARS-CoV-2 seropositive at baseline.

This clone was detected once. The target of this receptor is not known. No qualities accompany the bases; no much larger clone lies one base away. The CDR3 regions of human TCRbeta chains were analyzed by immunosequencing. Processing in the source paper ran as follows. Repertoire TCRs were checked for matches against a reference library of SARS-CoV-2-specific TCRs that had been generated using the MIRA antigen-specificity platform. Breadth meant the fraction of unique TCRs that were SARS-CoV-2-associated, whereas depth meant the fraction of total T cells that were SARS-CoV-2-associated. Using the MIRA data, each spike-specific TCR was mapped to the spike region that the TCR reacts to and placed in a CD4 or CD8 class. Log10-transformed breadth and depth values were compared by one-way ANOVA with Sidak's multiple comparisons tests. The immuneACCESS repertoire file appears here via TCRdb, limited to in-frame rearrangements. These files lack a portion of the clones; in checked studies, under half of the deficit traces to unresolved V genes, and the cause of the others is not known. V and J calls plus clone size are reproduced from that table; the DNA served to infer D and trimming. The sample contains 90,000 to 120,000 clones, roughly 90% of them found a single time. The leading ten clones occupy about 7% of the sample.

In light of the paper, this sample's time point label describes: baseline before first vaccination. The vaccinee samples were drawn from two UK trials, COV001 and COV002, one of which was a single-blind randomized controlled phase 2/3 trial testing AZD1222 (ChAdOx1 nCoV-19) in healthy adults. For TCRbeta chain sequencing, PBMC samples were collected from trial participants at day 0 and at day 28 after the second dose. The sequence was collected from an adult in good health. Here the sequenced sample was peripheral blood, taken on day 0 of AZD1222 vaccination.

This receptor carries the CDR3 CASSHDRRINSPLHF. The DNA reads TGTGCCAGCAGCCATGACAGAAGGATTAATTCACCCCTCCACTTT. In this chain, TRBV3-1 (or the pseudogene TRBV3-2) is recombined with TRBJ1-6, with TRBD1 as a weak D call on 5 bases. From the germline V gene (reference sequence), CDR1 is LGHDT and CDR2 is YNNKEL. V sheds 3 bases and J sheds 6 bases, leaving 12 bases between their ends. The CDR3 goes from the cysteine to the phenylalanine over 15 residues. Only CDR3 DNA remains: 45 bases, in frame from the first base.